This is a list of T cell receptor beta chains from one sample in a study of blood T cell repertoires in COVID-19. The assay was immunoSEQ multiplex PCR, and TCRdb's table has in-frame clones only and misses some. The sample contains about 180,000 clones, around 82% of which appear only once. Material: PBMCs or T cells enriched from blood (not recorded which). These receptors came from a man aged 55 to 70 who had recovered from COVID-19. Both conserved end residues are part of each CDR3. Each record gives: D gene, V gene, J gene, clone size, CDR3 DNA, CDR3 protein. D genes are given only for firm matches. The size entry is marked missing in some rows and otherwise reads once, few, many or a size class.

TRBD1	TRBV18	TRBJ2-3	.	TGTGCCAGCTCACCAATAAGGGGGCCTAGCACAGATACGCAGTATTTT	CASSPIRGPSTDTQYF
.	TRBV18	TRBJ2-5	.	TGTGCCAGCTCACCACCAATAGCTATGGAGACCCAGTACTTC	CASSPPIAMETQYF
.	TRBV5-8	TRBJ1-5	.	TGTGCCAGCAGCTTGGGGGACTCTAGCAATCAGCCCCAGCATTTT	CASSLGDSSNQPQHF
.	TRBV14	TRBJ2-7	.	TGTGCCAGCAGCCAAGATCTGGGACTTTACGAGCAGTACTTC	CASSQDLGLYEQYF
TRBD1	TRBV9	TRBJ1-5	.	TGTGCCAGCAGCCCTCCGGGACAGGGGGCGGGTCAGCCCCAGCATTTT	CASSPPGQGAGQPQHF
.	TRBV5-1	TRBJ1-6	.	TGCGCCAGCAGCTTGGCCACGGGGGGGTCCCCGTCACCCCTCCACTTT	CASSLATGGSPSPLHF
.	TRBV28	TRBJ1-4	.	TGTGCCAGCATCCTCAATGGGGGCCAAAATGAAAAACTGTTTTTT	CASILNGGQNEKLFF
.	TRBV25-1	TRBJ2-2	few	TGTGCCAGCAGTGAACCCACAGGGTCGGCCGGGGAGCTGTTTTTT	CASSEPTGSAGELFF
.	TRBV19	TRBJ1-6	once	TGTGCCAGTAGCCCGAGCTCCTATAATTCACCCCTCCACTTT	CASSPSSYNSPLHF
TRBD1	TRBV28	TRBJ2-5	.	TGTGCCAGCAGCCGAAGACAGGGGAAGGAGACCCAGTACTTC	CASSRRQGKETQYF
TRBD1	TRBV18	TRBJ1-5	.	TGTGCCAGCTCACCAGGACAGGGTTATCAGCCCCAGCATTTT	CASSPGQGYQPQHF
.	TRBV19	TRBJ2-2	.	TGTGCCAGTAGTATACGACAGCCGAACACCGGGGAGCTGTTTTTT	CASSIRQPNTGELFF
TRBD1	TRBV10-3	TRBJ1-2	.	TGTGCCACAGAGGGGACAGGTACCTCAATTAGTAACTATGGCTACACCTTC	CATEGTGTSISNYGYTF
.	TRBV7-2	TRBJ2-3	once	TGTGCCAGCATACAGCGGTCGTACACAGATACGCAGTATTTT	CASIQRSYTDTQYF
.	TRBV6-5	TRBJ1-2	.	TGTGCCGGCAGTTGCCCCGGGATGGGGGGCTACACCTTC	CAGSCPGMGGYTF
TRBD1	TRBV28	TRBJ1-2	.	TGTGCCAGCAGTTTATACATTTTACAGGGGGCGCGTTATGGCTACACCTTC	CASSLYILQGARYGYTF
.	TRBV10-3	TRBJ2-7	.	TGTGCCATCAAGTCAGTTTCGTTAAGCGAGCAGTACTTC	CAIKSVSLSEQYF
TRBD1	TRBV9	TRBJ1-5	.	TGTGCCAGCAGCTTGACAGGGAAGGGTCAGCCCCAGCATTTT	CASSLTGKGQPQHF
TRBD1	TRBV7-9	TRBJ1-1	.	TGTGCCAGCAGCTTATCTGGGGGACAGGGGAACACTGAAGCTTTCTTT	CASSLSGGQGNTEAFF
TRBD2	TRBV7-9	TRBJ2-1	.	TGTGCCAGCAGCTTAGAGACTAGCGGCGAGTTCTTC	CASSLETSGEFF
TRBD2	TRBV7-9	TRBJ2-1	.	TGTGCCAGCAACCAACTAGCGGGAGGGCGTGGTGAGCAGTTCTTC	CASNQLAGGRGEQFF
.	TRBV7-9	TRBJ1-3	few	TGTGCCAGCAGCTTAGGCCAGGGAATCTCTGGAAACACCATATATTTT	CASSLGQGISGNTIYF
TRBD1	TRBV6-4	TRBJ1-5	.	TGTGCCAGCCGGGACAGGGCGGGCAATCAGCCCCAGCATTTT	CASRDRAGNQPQHF
TRBD1	TRBV5-1	TRBJ2-7	.	TGCGCCAGCAGCTTCGGACAGGGCCACGAGCAGTACTTC	CASSFGQGHEQYF
TRBD1	TRBV10-3	TRBJ1-6	once	TGTGCCATCAGTGAGCCGGGACAGGGGGCGCTTCCGAATTCACCCCTCCACTTT	CAISEPGQGALPNSPLHF
TRBD1	TRBV7-7	TRBJ2-5	.	TGTGCTAGCAGCTTAGCCGGGACAGGGGGCGGCGAGACCCAGTACTTC	CASSLAGTGGGETQYF
TRBD2	TRBV29-1	TRBJ2-3	once	TGCAGCGTTGGGGGCGGGGGGGCAGATACGCAGTATTTT	CSVGGGGADTQYF
.	TRBV28	TRBJ2-7	.	TGTGCCAGCAGTTTTAGGGTCTCAGGACTCCACGAGCAGTACTTC	CASSFRVSGLHEQYF
.	TRBV18	TRBJ1-6	.	TGTGCCAGCTCACTCCGACAGTTGGGGAATTCACCCCTCCACTTT	CASSLRQLGNSPLHF
.	TRBV7-3	TRBJ1-1	once	TGTGCCAGCAGCTTATCAGGACAGACGAACACTGAAGCTTTCTTT	CASSLSGQTNTEAFF
.	TRBV2	TRBJ1-2	.	TGTGCCAGCAGTTTACAGGTTCCAAACTATGGCTACACCTTC	CASSLQVPNYGYTF
.	TRBV5-1	TRBJ2-3	once	TGCGCCAGCAGCTTGGGAGCAGGAGATACGCAGTATTTT	CASSLGAGDTQYF
.	TRBV18	TRBJ1-1	.	TGTGCCAGCTCCCTTGAACAACAGGTCCAAGGGACTGAAGCTTTCTTT	CASSLEQQVQGTEAFF
TRBD2	TRBV5-4	TRBJ2-3	.	TGTGCCAGCAGCAAGGGACTAGCGGGAGGCGACCCAGCGCAGTATTTT	CASSKGLAGGDPAQYF
.	TRBV28	TRBJ1-1	.	TGTGCCAGCAGTACACAGGGCTACACTGAAGCTTTCTTT	CASSTQGYTEAFF
TRBD1	TRBV29-1	TRBJ1-2	.	TGCAGCGTTCAAGTTTCACAGGGGATATATGGCTACACCTTC	CSVQVSQGIYGYTF
.	TRBV27	TRBJ2-5	once	TGTGCCAGCAGCCCCGGGGGATTCCAAGAGACCCAGTACTTC	CASSPGGFQETQYF
.	TRBV4-1	TRBJ2-1	.	TGCGCCAGCAGCCAGCTCGGCAGGGCCGTCGGGAATGAGCAGTTCTTC	CASSQLGRAVGNEQFF
.	TRBV19	TRBJ2-3	.	TGTGCCAGTAGTATAGGTGGGAGTGAGTCAGATACGCAGTATTTT	CASSIGGSESDTQYF
.	TRBV9	TRBJ2-5	.	TGTGCCAGCAGCCCGTCGGTGGAGGGCCTGGAGACCCAGTACTTC	CASSPSVEGLETQYF
TRBD1	TRBV27	TRBJ1-2	.	TGTGCCAGCAGCCGCTGGACAGGGGGCGGGGAATATGGCTACACCTTC	CASSRWTGGGEYGYTF
.	TRBV29-1	TRBJ2-7	.	TGCAGCGTTGAAGATCAGAACACCTACGAGCAGTACTTC	CSVEDQNTYEQYF
TRBD2	TRBV2	TRBJ2-1	.	TGTGCCAGCAAACTAGCGGGGGATTACAATGAGCAGTTCTTC	CASKLAGDYNEQFF
.	TRBV27	TRBJ2-5	few	TGTGCCAGCAGTCAAGACTGGAACCAAGAGACCCAGTACTTC	CASSQDWNQETQYF
.	TRBV5-1	TRBJ2-7	.	TGCGCCAGCAGCTTGTTTGGACAGAACTACGAGCAGTACTTC	CASSLFGQNYEQYF
TRBD1	TRBV28	TRBJ1-3	.	TGTGCCAGCAGTATGGACAGGGGGCTCTCTGGAAACACCATATATTTT	CASSMDRGLSGNTIYF
.	TRBV12-3/TRBV12-4	TRBJ2-5	.	TGTGCCAGCAGAAGAGGGGGAGAGACCCAGTACTTC	CASRRGGETQYF
TRBD2	TRBV9	TRBJ2-7	.	TGTGCCAGCAGCGTAGCGGCAGCGGGAGGCGAGCAGTACTTC	CASSVAAAGGEQYF
.	TRBV7-3	TRBJ2-1	.	TGTGCCAGCAGCCTAGACAGCACGATTTACAATGAGCAGTTCTTC	CASSLDSTIYNEQFF
.	TRBV7-2	TRBJ2-3	.	TGTGCCAGCACTCAATGGACAGGCACAGATACGCAGTATTTT	CASTQWTGTDTQYF
TRBD2	TRBV7-2	TRBJ2-3	.	TGTGCCAGCAGCCCCCTAGCGGGGGGAACAGATACGCAGTATTTT	CASSPLAGGTDTQYF
.	TRBV28	TRBJ1-2	.	TGTGCCAGCAGTCAACCCTCGGGATCTAACTATGGCTACACCTTC	CASSQPSGSNYGYTF
TRBD1	TRBV27	TRBJ1-2	.	TGTGCCAGCAGTTCAGTTCGGAGGGGGCGCCGCTATGGCTACACCTTC	CASSSVRRGRRYGYTF
TRBD1	TRBV19	TRBJ2-7	.	TGTGCCAGTAGTGTGGAACAGGGGGTTTCCTCCTACGAGCAGTACTTC	CASSVEQGVSSYEQYF